This T cell receptor (beta chain) was profiled in a study of T cells in Graves' hyperthyroidism and ophthalmopathy. Study-level background: Blood was drawn when the patient was first diagnosed and still untreated.

Study-level results: Most thyroid clonotypes expanded above 0.001 were also detected in blood.

The investigators amplified TCR beta CDR3 regions from RNA transcripts. HTBI primers were employed in a first-round RT-PCR of the TCR CDR3. TCRdb re-called the multiplex PCR reads through MiXCR, storing one row per CDR3 protein. The data contain hundreds of thousands of distinct CDR3 sequences, around 16% of them seen just once; the ten biggest clones take up approximately 30%. Germline V gives CDR1 MDHEN, CDR2 SYDVKM. The CDR3 loop spans 13 amino acids. Before ophthalmopathy appeared, progressors gave blood at initial hyperthyroidism diagnosis. As for this clonotype: The antigen remains unidentified.

Sequencing input: blood. The chain employs TRBV28 and TRBJ1-3, with D tentatively TRBD1 (5 bases). The clonotype was recovered from a woman between 18 and 29 years old with Graves' hyperthyroidism that later progressed to Graves' ophthalmopathy. The CDR3 bases are TGTGCGTGTTTTGGGACCTCTGGAAACACCATATATTTT. Translated, it gives CACFGTSGNTIYF.